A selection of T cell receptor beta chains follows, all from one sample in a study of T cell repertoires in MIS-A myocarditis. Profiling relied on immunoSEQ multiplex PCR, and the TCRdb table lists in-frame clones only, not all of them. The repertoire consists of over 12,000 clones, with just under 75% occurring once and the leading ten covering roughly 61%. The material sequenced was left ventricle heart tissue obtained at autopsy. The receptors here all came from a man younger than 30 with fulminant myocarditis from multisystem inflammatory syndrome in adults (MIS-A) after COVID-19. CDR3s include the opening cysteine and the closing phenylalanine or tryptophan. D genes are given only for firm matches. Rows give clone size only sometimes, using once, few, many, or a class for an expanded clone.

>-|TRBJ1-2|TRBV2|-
CASSRMGFGYTF
TGTGCCAGCTCGAGGATGGGGTTTGGCTACACCTTC
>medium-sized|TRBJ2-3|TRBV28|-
CASSLTGGSDTQYF
TGTGCCAGCAGTTTAACTGGGGGGTCGGACACGCAGTATTTT
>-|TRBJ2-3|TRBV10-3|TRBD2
CAIRGLAGNENTQYF
TGTGCCATCAGAGGACTAGCGGGAAACGAAAATACGCAGTATTTT
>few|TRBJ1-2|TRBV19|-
CASGDVPLYGYTF
TGTGCCAGTGGGGACGTGCCACTCTATGGCTACACCTTC
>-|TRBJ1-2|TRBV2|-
CASNPTASNYGYTF
TGTGCCAGCAATCCGACAGCGTCCAACTATGGCTACACCTTC
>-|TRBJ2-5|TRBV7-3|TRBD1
CASSSIAGTASGPREETQYF
TGTGCCAGCAGCTCAATCGCCGGGACAGCAAGCGGCCCCAGGGAAGAGACCCAGTACTTC
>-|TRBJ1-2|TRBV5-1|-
CASSLPASNYGYTF
TGCGCCAGCAGCTTGCCAGCGAGTAACTATGGCTACACCTTC
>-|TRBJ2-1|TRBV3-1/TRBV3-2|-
CASSLSRYNEQFF
TGTGCCAGCAGCCTCTCCAGGTACAATGAGCAGTTCTTC
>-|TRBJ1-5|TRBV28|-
CASSLSRGQPQHF
TGTGCCAGCAGTTTGAGCAGGGGCCAGCCCCAGCATTTT
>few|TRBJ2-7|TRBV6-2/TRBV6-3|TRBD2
CASSPPGLAGESRQYF
TGTGCCAGCAGTCCCCCGGGACTAGCGGGGGAGTCTCGGCAGTACTTC
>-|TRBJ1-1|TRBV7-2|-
CASTLGTPTEAFF
TGTGCCAGCACCCTAGGGACACCCACTGAAGCTTTCTTT
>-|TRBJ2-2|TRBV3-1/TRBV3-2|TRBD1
CASSRRQGGGTGELFF
TGTGCCAGCAGCCGTAGACAGGGGGGAGGCACCGGGGAGCTGTTTTTT
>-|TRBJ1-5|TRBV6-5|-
CASNQINQPQHF
TGTGCCAGCAACCAAATCAATCAGCCCCAGCATTTT
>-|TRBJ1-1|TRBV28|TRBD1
CASSLLQGDNTEAFF
TGTGCCAGCAGTTTACTGCAGGGGGACAACACTGAAGCTTTCTTT
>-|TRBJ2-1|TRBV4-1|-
CASSQSGSREQFF
TGCGCCAGCAGCCAGTCAGGTTCAAGGGAGCAGTTCTTC
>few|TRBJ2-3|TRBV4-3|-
CASSKSTGDTQYF
TGCGCCAGCAGCAAATCTACGGGGGATACGCAGTATTTT
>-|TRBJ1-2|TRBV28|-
CASIEGDEANYGYTF
TGTGCCAGCATCGAGGGAGACGAAGCAAACTATGGCTACACCTTC
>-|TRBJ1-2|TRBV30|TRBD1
CAWLPDRGVGGYTF
TGTGCCTGGTTACCAGACAGGGGCGTCGGTGGCTACACCTTC
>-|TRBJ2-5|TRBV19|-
CASSSGGGRGETQYF
TGTGCCAGCTCTAGCGGAGGGGGGCGCGGAGAGACCCAGTACTTC
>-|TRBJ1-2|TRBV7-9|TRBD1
CASSPKGASLSYGYTF
TGTGCCAGCAGCCCGAAGGGGGCCTCCTTATCCTATGGCTACACCTTC
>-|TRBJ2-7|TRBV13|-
CASSLGVGTYEQYF
TGTGCCAGCAGCTTAGGTGTCGGAACCTACGAGCAGTACTTC
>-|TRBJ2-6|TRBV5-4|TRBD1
CASSPGQARSGANVLTF
TGTGCCAGCAGCCCGGGACAGGCTAGATCTGGGGCCAACGTCCTGACTTTC
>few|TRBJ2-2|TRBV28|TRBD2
CASSTPIGRAGELFF
TGTGCCAGCAGCACTCCCATTGGGAGGGCCGGGGAGCTGTTTTTT
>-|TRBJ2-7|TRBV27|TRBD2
CASSGLAGAPSEQYF
TGTGCCAGCAGTGGTCTAGCGGGAGCTCCCTCCGAGCAGTACTTC
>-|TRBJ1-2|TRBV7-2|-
CASSLGSAQILGGYTF
TGTGCCAGCAGCTTAGGTTCGGCTCAGATCTTAGGTGGCTACACCTTC
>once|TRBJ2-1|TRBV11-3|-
CASSLERGREQFF
TGTGCCAGCAGCTTAGAACGGGGTAGGGAGCAGTTCTTC
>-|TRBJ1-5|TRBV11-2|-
CASSLTQGNQPQHF
TGTGCCAGCAGCCTAACCCAGGGGAATCAGCCCCAGCATTTT
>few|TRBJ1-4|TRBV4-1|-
CASSQDLKGTNEKLFF
TGCGCCAGCAGCCAAGATCTAAAGGGTACTAATGAAAAACTGTTTTTT
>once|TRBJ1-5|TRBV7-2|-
CASSSAGGRGQPQHF
TGTGCCAGCAGCTCGGCCGGGGGAAGGGGTCAGCCCCAGCATTTT
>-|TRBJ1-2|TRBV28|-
CASSDELDPDGYTF
TGTGCCAGCAGTGACGAGCTTGACCCCGATGGCTACACCTTC
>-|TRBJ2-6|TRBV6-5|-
CASSLSGANVLTF
TGTGCCAGCTCGCTTTCTGGGGCCAACGTCCTGACTTTC
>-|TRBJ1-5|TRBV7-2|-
CASSLGTRESQPQHF
TGTGCCAGCAGCTTAGGTACCAGGGAAAGTCAGCCCCAGCATTTT
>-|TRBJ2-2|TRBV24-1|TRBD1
CATMGRGLTGELFF
TGTGCCACCATGGGCAGGGGGCTCACCGGGGAGCTGTTTTTT
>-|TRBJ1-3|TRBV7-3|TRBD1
CASSSSDRADGNTIYF
TGTGCCAGCAGCTCCTCGGACAGGGCGGATGGAAACACCATATATTTT
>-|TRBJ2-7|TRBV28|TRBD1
CASNKGQGNYEQYF
TGTGCCAGCAATAAGGGACAGGGGAACTACGAGCAGTACTTC
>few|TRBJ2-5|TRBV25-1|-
CATTAETQYF
TGTGCCACCACCGCAGAGACCCAGTACTTC
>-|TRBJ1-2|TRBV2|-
CASSEATPGLYYGYTF
TGTGCCAGCAGTGAAGCTACTCCAGGACTGTACTATGGCTACACCTTC
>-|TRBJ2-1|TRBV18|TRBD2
CASSSTSGGYNEQFF
TGTGCCAGCTCGTCGACTAGCGGGGGGTACAATGAGCAGTTCTTC
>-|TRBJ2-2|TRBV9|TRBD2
CASSVRGDTGELFF
TGTGCCAGCAGCGTGCGGGGGGACACCGGGGAGCTGTTTTTT
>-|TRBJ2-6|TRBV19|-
CASSIPGRVYSGANVLTF
TGTGCCAGTAGTATACCGGGCCGTGTCTATTCTGGGGCCAACGTCCTGACTTTC
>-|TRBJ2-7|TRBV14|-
CASSQNLGLQAYEQYF
TGTGCCAGCAGCCAAAATCTAGGTTTACAAGCCTACGAGCAGTACTTC